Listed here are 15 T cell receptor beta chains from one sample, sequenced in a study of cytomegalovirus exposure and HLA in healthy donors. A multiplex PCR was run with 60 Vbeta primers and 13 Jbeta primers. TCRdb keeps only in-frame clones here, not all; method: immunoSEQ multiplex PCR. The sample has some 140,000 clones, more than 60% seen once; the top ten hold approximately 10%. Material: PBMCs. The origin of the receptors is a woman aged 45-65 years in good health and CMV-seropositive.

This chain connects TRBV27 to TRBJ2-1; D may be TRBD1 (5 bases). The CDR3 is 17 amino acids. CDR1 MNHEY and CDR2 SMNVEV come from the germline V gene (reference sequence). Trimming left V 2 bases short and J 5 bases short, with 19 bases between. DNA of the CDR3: TGTGCCAGCAGTTTAGATTGGATTGGGGCTAGGGACAATGAGCAGTTCTTC. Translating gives CASSLDWIGARDNEQFF.

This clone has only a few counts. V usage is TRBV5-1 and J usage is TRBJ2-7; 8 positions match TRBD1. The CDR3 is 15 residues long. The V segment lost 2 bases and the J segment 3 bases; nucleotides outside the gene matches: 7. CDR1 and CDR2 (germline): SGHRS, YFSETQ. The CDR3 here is CASSLGQGRLYEQYF. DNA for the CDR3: TGCGCCAGCAGCTTAGGACAGGGTCGGCTCTACGAGCAGTACTTC.

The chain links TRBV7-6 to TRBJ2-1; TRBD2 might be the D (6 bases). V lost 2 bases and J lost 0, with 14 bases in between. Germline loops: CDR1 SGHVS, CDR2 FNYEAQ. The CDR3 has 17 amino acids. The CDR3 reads CASSLPEGRSSYNEQFF. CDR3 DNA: TGTGCCAGCAGCTTACCGGAGGGCCGGAGCTCCTACAATGAGCAGTTCTTC.

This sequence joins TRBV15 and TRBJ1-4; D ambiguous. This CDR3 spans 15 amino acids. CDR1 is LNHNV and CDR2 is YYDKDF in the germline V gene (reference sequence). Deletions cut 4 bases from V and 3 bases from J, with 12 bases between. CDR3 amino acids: CATSTRSGANEKLFF. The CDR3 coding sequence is TGTGCCACCAGCACTAGGTCGGGAGCTAATGAAAAACTGTTTTTT. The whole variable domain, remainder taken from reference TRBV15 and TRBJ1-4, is DAMVIQNPRYQVTQFGKPVTLSCSQTLNHNVMYWYQQKSSQAPKLLFHYYDKDFNNEADTPDNFQSRRPNTSFCFLDIRSPGLGDTAMYLCATSTRSGANEKLFFGSGTQLSVL.

The DNA of the CDR3 is TGTGCCAGCAGCTCACCGGGACAGCCCTACAATGAGCAGTTCTTC. Protein sequence: CASSSPGQPYNEQFF. The chain is built from TRBV7-2 and TRBJ2-1; TRBD1 agrees at 7 bases. V shed 4 bases, J shed 2 bases, and the junction held 5 bases outside the gene matches. The CDR3 extends over 15 amino acids. CDR1 is SGHTA and CDR2 is FQGNSA in the germline V gene.

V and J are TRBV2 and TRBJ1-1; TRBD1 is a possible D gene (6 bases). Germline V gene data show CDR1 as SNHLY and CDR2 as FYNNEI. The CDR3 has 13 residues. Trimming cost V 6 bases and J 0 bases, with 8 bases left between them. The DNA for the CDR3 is TGTGCCAGCAGCTACAGGGTGAACACTGAAGCTTTCTTT. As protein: CASSYRVNTEAFF.

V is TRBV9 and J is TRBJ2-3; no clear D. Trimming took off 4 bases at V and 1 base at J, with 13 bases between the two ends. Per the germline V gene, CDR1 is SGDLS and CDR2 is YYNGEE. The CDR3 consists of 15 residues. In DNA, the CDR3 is TGTGCCAGCAGCTTCAGAACCTTTGGCACAGATACGCAGTATTTT. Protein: CASSFRTFGTDTQYF.

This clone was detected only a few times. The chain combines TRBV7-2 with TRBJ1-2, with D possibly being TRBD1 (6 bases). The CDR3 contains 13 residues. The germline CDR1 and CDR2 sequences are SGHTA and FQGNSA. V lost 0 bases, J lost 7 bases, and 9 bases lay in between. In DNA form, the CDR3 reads TGTGCCAGCAGCTTAGCCAAACAGGGTGGCTACACCTTC. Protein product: CASSLAKQGGYTF.

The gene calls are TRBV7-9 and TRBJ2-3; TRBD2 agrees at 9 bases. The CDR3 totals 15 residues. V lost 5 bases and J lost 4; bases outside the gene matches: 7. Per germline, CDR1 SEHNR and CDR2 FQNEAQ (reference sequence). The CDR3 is CASSPRGGVADTQYF. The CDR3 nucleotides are TGTGCCAGCAGCCCGCGGGGGGGGGTAGCAGATACGCAGTATTTT.

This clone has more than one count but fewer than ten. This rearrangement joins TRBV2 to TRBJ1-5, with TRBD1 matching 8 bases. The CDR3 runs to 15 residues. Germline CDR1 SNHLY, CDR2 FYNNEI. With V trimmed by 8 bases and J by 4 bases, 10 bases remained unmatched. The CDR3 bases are TGTGCCAGCGCTGGAGACAGGGGACATAATCAGCCCCAGCATTTT. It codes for CASAGDRGHNQPQHF.

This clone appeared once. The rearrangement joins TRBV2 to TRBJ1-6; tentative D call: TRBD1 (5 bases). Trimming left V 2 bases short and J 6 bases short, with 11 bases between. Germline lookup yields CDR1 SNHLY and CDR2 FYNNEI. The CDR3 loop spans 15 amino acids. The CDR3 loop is CASSELGVGNSPLHF. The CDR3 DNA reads TGTGCCAGCAGTGAATTAGGGGTCGGTAATTCACCCCTCCACTTT.

The CDR3 loop reads CAISESSTGNPYEQYF. Here the CDR3 DNA reads TGTGCCATCAGTGAGTCGTCAACAGGTAATCCCTACGAGCAGTACTTC. The chain has TRBV10-3 and TRBJ2-7; D may be TRBD1 (5 bases). Germline V gene data show CDR1 as ENHRY and CDR2 as SYGVKD. The V end was cut by 0 bases, the J end by 2 bases, with 14 bases between. This CDR3 has 16 amino acids.

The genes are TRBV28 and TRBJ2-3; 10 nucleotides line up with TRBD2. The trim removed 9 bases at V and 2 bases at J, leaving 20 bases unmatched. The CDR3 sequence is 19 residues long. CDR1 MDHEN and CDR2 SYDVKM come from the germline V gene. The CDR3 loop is CASFLSGGANIRDTDTQYF. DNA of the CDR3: TGTGCCAGTTTTCTCAGCGGGGGGGCAAATATCCGAGACACAGATACGCAGTATTTT.

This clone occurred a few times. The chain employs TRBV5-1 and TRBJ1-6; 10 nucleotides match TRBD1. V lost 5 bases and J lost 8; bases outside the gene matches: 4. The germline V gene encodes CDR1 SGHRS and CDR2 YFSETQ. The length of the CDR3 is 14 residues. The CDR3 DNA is TGCGCCAGCAGAGGACAGGGGGTATATTCACCCCTCCACTTT. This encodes CASRGQGVYSPLHF.

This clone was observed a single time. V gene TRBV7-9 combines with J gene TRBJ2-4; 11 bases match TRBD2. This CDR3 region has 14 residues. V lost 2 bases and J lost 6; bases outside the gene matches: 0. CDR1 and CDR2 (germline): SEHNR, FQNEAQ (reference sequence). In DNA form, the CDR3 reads TGTGCCAGCAGCTTACTAGCGGGGGGAAACATTCAGTACTTC. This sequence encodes CASSLLAGGNIQYF.